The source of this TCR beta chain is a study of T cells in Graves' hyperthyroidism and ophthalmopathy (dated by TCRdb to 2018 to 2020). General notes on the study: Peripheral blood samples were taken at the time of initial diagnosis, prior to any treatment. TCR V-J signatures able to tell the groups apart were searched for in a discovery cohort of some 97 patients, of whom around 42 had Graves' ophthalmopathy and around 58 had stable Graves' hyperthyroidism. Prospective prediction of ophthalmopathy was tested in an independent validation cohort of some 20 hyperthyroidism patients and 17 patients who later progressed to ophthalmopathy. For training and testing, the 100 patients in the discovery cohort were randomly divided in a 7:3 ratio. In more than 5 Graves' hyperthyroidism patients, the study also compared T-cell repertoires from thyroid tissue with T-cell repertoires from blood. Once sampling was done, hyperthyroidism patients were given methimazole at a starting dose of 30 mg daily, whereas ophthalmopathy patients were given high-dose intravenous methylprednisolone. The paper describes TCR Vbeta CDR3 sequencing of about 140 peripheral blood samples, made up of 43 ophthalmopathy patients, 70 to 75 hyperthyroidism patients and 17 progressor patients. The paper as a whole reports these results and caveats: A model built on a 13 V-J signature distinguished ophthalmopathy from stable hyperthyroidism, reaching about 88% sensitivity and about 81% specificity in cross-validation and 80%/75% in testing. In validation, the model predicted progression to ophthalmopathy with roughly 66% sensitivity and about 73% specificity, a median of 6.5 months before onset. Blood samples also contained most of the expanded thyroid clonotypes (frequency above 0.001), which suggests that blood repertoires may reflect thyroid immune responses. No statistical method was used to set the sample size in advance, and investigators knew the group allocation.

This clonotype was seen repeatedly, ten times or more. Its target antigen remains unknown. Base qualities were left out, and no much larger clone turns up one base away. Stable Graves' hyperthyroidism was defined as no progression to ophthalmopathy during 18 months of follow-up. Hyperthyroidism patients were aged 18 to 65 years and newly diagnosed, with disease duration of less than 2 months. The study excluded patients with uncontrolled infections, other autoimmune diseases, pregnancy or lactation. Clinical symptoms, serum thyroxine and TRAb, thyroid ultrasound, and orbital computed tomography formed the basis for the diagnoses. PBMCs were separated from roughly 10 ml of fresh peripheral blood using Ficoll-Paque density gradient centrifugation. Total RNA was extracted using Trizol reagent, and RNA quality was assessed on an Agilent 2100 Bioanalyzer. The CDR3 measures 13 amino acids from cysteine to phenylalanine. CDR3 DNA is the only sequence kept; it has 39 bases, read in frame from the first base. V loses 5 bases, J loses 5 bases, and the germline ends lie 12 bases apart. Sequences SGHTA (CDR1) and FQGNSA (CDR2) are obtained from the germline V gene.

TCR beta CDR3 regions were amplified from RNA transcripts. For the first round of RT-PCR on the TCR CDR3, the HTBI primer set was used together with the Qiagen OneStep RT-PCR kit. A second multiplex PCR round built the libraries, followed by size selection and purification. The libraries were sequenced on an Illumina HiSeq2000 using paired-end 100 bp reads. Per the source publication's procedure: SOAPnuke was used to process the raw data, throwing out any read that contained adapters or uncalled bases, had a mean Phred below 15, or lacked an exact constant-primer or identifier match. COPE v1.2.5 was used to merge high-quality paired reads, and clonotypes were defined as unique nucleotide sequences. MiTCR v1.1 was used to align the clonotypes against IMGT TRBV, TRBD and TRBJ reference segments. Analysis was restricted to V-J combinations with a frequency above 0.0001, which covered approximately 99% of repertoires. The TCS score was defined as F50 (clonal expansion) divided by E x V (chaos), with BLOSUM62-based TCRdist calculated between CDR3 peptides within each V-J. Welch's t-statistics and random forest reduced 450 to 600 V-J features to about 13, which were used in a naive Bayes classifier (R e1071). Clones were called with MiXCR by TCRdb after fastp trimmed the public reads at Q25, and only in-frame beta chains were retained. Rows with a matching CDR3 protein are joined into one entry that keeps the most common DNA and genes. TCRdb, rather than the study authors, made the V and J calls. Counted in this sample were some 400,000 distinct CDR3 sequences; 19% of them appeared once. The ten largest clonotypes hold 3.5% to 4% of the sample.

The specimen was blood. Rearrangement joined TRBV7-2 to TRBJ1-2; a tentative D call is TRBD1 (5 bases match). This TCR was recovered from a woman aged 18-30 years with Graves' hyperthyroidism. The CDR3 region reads CASSRDPGYGYTF. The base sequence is TGTGCCAGCAGCCGGGACCCAGGGTATGGCTACACCTTC.